This T cell receptor (beta chain) is from a study of blood T cell repertoires in COVID-19. Germline-derived CDR1 and CDR2 are GTSNPN and SVGIG (reference sequence). The CDR3 consists of 15 residues. Losses at the gene ends were 3 bases for V and 7 bases for J; bases not matched to a gene: 6. TCRdb's table, derived via immunoSEQ multiplex PCR, lists solely in-frame clones and lacks some. The sample carries about 350,000 clones, about 90% recorded once. Sequenced input: PBMCs or T cells enriched from blood (not recorded which). The sequence derives from a woman aged 25-40 years who had been exposed to COVID-19. The chain combines TRBV30 with TRBJ2-4; 13 bases align to TRBD2. The CDR3 DNA reads TGTGCCTGGAGGGGGGTGACTAGCGGGAGGAACATTCAGTACTTC. This encodes CAWRGVTSGRNIQYF.